The entry below describes one T cell receptor beta chain. Its antigen remains unknown. Up to about 2 ug genomic DNA was used for TCRB CDR3 amplification. The table came from immunoSEQ multiplex PCR; TCRdb's copy has only in-frame clones and leaves some out. Of roughly 70,000 clones in the sample, almost 85% were seen once. The entry originates in a study of glioma-infiltrating T cells after dendritic cell vaccination. General study findings and limits: Complete blood and tumor specimen sets were limited to few patients.

Isocitrate dehydrogenase mutation was absent in all glioblastoma patients. V was pared by 3 bases and J by 4 bases, with 16 bases between. This CDR3 spans 16 amino acids. Per germline, CDR1 KGHSH and CDR2 LQKENI. Sequenced material: blood, taken before dendritic cell vaccination. The V call is TRBV18, the J call TRBJ1-5; a weak D match, TRBD1 (5 bases). The TCR comes from a human donor with glioblastoma. As DNA, the CDR3 is TGTGCCAGCTCACCGGGGCCGACAGCTACTAATCAGCCCCAGCATTTT. It is translated as CASSPGPTATNQPQHF.